This record looks at one TCR beta chain sequence and its context. This record comes from a study of sequential checkpoint blockade in melanoma. Only in-frame clones appear in the TCRdb table, and some are missing; sequencing was by immunoSEQ multiplex PCR. The sample records some 6,200 clones, more than 25% being singletons. From germline, CDR1 is MGHDK and CDR2 SYGVNS. The CDR3 spans 15 residues. After removal of 0 bases from V and 7 bases from J, the junction contained 7 bases not matched to a gene. The treatment denotes: randomized to nivolumab then ipilimumab (arm A) or the reverse (arm B). The V and J genes are TRBV25-1 and TRBJ2-5, with 8 bases that match TRBD2. The receptor's source is a human donor with melanoma. The sample here was tumor tissue (inferred from file names), taken from a patient given nivolumab and ipilimumab in sequence. The CDR3 region is CASSEYRGGSGTQYF. The CDR3 DNA reads as TGTGCCAGCAGTGAATATCGGGGGGGGTCGGGGACCCAGTACTTC.